The clone carrying this T cell receptor (beta chain) was detected only a few times. Its specificity is unknown. These data come from a study of cytomegalovirus exposure and HLA in healthy donors. General observations from the study: Later analysis revealed greater clonal expansion in HLA-associated TCR beta chains than in equally common others. Previous analysis showed most TCR beta V segments were productive about 90% or about 30% of the time. The dataset shows that most TCR sequences were rare, while some public TCRs occurred in many donors.

In the PCR, 60 Vbeta and 13 Jbeta primers were used. Authors' analysis steps: In a later analysis, of roughly 83 million unique beta chains, about 10 million appeared in at least two donors. Measured with immunoSEQ multiplex PCR; TCRdb has only the in-frame clones, and not every one. That table supplies the V and J calls and clone size; D and trimming were determined from the DNA. The sample comprises some 140,000 clones, roughly 74% of which are singletons, and 2.8% rests with the top ten. The germline gives CDR1 SNHLY, CDR2 FYNNEI. This CDR3 comprises 16 residues. Trimming removed 2 bases at V and 4 bases at J, with 14 bases between.

V usage is TRBV2 and J usage is TRBJ2-2; tentatively, D is TRBD2 (6 bases). Sequenced material: PBMCs. This TCR came from a man younger than 35 in good health and CMV-seronegative. In DNA, the CDR3 is TGTGCCAGCAGTGAATCTGCGGGGAGCGTCACCGGGGAGCTGTTTTTT. It is translated as CASSESAGSVTGELFF.